This record concerns one TCR beta chain sequence. No antigen is known for it. This sample was taken from a study of chemoradiotherapy in HPV16-positive cancers. Repertoires were generated with immunoSEQ multiplex PCR, while TCRdb's copy carries only in-frame clones and drops some. There are about 21,000 clones in the sample; about 86% occur only once, and 3.5% to 6% lies in the top ten. Study-wide results and caveats: During treatment, candidate HPV-specific clones and E7-related motifs expanded in tumor.

The CDR3 totals 14 residues. With V trimmed by 6 bases and J by 5 bases, 9 bases remained unmatched. CDR1 SGDLS and CDR2 YYNGEE come from the germline V gene. The receptor was derived from a human donor with HPV-associated anogenital cancer. This chain connects TRBV9 to TRBJ2-7; 9 bases agree with TRBD1. The specimen comprised blood, sampled from a patient who underwent chemoradiotherapy. CDR3 sequence reads: CASNRGQGKNEQYF. CDR3 DNA: TGTGCCAGCAATCGGGGACAGGGAAAAAACGAGCAGTACTTC.